Included here is one T cell receptor (beta chain) sequence, with context. The antigen is not known. Trimming removed 2 bases from V and 2 bases from J, with 12 bases in between. The CDR3 sequence is 14 residues long. Germline loops: CDR1 DFQATT, CDR2 SNEGSKA (reference sequence). The sample is drawn from a study of regulatory T cells in long-lasting Graves disease. Time point indicated: persistent/refractory GD, antithyroid drugs over 5 years with positive TRAb. Researchers made the TCR library from RNA that was extracted from PBMCs. Patients were enrolled at an endocrinology department in Xi'an, China. Study conclusions and caveats: Sampling was limited to peripheral blood rather than thyroid tissue. Fewer public clonotypes were shared by new patients (just under 1,000) than by persistent patients (fewer than 3,000). The TCR repertoire of persistent Graves' patients was less diverse than that of newly diagnosed ones.

According to the study, TCR beta libraries were built with iRepertoire HTBI primers and CDR3-region Arm-PCR. TCRdb analysed the multiplex PCR reads with MiXCR anew, one entry per CDR3 protein. In the table there are about 660,000 distinct CDR3 sequences, around 30% of which are singletons. The receptor comes from a female donor with Graves disease. The sample consisted of peripheral blood mononuclear cells (PBMCs), taken when the disease was refractory, from a patient treated with antithyroid drugs. The gene calls are TRBV20-1 and TRBJ1-1, with D perhaps TRBD1 (6 bases). The CDR3 coding sequence is TGCAGTGCTAGACCAATACAGGGAAACACTGAAGCTTTCTTT. Protein sequence: CSARPIQGNTEAFF.